A selection of T cell receptor beta chains follows, all from one sample in a study of neoadjuvant nivolumab and ipilimumab in lung cancer. Sequenced by immunoSEQ multiplex PCR; TCRdb stores in-frame clones only, minus some. The sample lists 19,000 or so clones; 79% were seen once. The sample in question was tumor tissue, obtained after neoadjuvant nivolumab, alone or with ipilimumab, at or shortly before surgery. These receptors were collected from an adult with non-small cell lung cancer. Both conserved end residues are part of each CDR3. D genes are given only for firm matches. A row's size may be missing; if present it is once, few, many or a size class.

V	size	D	J	DNA	CDR3
TRBV6-1	once	.	TRBJ1-5	.	CASILGFLGDQPQHF
TRBV4-3	.	.	TRBJ1-2	TGCGCCAGCAGCCCACAGGTCTCCGTCCCGGTTTATGGCTACACCTTC	CASSPQVSVPVYGYTF
TRBV30	.	.	TRBJ2-3	TGTGCCTGGAGTGTACGCGGGGTCACAGATACGCAGTATTTT	CAWSVRGVTDTQYF
TRBV27	.	.	TRBJ1-5	TGTGCCAGCAGTAGACAGAGCGGTCAGCCCCAGCATTTT	CASSRQSGQPQHF
TRBV6-6	.	.	TRBJ1-1	TGTGCCAGCATGGCCCGATTGAACACTGAAGCTTTCTTT	CASMARLNTEAFF
TRBV6-6	.	TRBD1	TRBJ1-6	TGTGCCAGCAGAACCGGGACAGGGACCGGGGGGTCACCCCTCCACTTT	CASRTGTGTGGSPLHF
TRBV6-1	.	.	TRBJ2-7	TGTGCCAGCAGTGAAGTTCCAGGGAGATACGAGCAGTACTTC	CASSEVPGRYEQYF
TRBV11-2	.	TRBD1	TRBJ2-3	TGTGCCAGCAGCTCGACGACAGGGACAGATACGCAGTATTTT	CASSSTTGTDTQYF
TRBV27	.	.	TRBJ1-5	TGTGCCAGCAGTCCTATCGGGGGACGGCGGCCCCAGCATTTT	CASSPIGGRRPQHF
TRBV2	.	.	TRBJ1-2	TGTGCCAGCAGTGAAGGGGGGAGGTGGCGTAACTATGGCTACACCTTC	CASSEGGRWRNYGYTF
TRBV7-2	few	.	TRBJ1-5	TGTGCCAGCAGAAACCCCGGACAGCCCCAGCATTTT	CASRNPGQPQHF
TRBV30	.	.	TRBJ2-1	TGTGCCGGCCGCGGGTTGGGGGCCTACAATGAGCAGTTCTTC	CAGRGLGAYNEQFF
TRBV6-5	.	.	TRBJ2-7	TGTGCCAGCAGTTACGGGGGGAACTCCTACGAGCAGTACTTC	CASSYGGNSYEQYF
TRBV11-2	once	TRBD2	TRBJ2-5	TGTGCCAGCAGCCTCGCGAGGCAGGGAGGGTGGGAGACCCAGTACTTC	CASSLARQGGWETQYF
TRBV14	.	.	TRBJ1-5	TGTGCCAGCAGCCGGACGGCGGCTCAGCCCCAGCATTTT	CASSRTAAQPQHF
TRBV7-9	.	TRBD2	TRBJ2-3	TGTGCCAGCAGCTTAGGGACTAGCGGGGGCACAGATACGCAGTATTTT	CASSLGTSGGTDTQYF
TRBV6-5	once	.	TRBJ1-1	TGTGCCAGCAGTTACTCGGGACTGGGGAACACTGAAGCTTTCTTT	CASSYSGLGNTEAFF
TRBV5-1	.	.	TRBJ1-1	TGCGCCAGCAGCCCGAGGGGGGCACGGAACACTGAAGCTTTCTTT	CASSPRGARNTEAFF
TRBV5-1	.	TRBD1	TRBJ2-2	TGCGCCAGCAGCTCCGGGACAGGGTCACCCGGGGAGCTGTTTTTT	CASSSGTGSPGELFF
TRBV28	once	TRBD1	TRBJ2-3	TGTGCCAGCAGAGGAGGACAGGGGATTAATACGCAGTATTTT	CASRGGQGINTQYF
TRBV5-4	.	.	TRBJ1-5	TGTGCCAGCAGCTGGGGTGGGGGGGCTGCTCAGCCCCAGCATTTT	CASSWGGGAAQPQHF
TRBV29-1	few	.	TRBJ1-1	TGCAGCGTCGCGGACGTTCTGAACACTGAAGCTTTCTTT	CSVADVLNTEAFF
TRBV11-2	.	.	TRBJ1-1	TGTGCCAGCAGCTCAGCGGGACACACGAACACTGAAGCTTTCTTT	CASSSAGHTNTEAFF
TRBV27	.	.	TRBJ2-3	TGTGCCAGCAGTTACCGGGACTGGCACACAGATACGCAGTATTTT	CASSYRDWHTDTQYF
TRBV7-9	.	.	TRBJ1-2	TGTGCCAGCAGCATCTCCGGGGGGGGTAACTATGGCTACACCTTC	CASSISGGGNYGYTF
TRBV5-4	.	TRBD2	TRBJ2-1	TGTGCCAGCAGTAGACCTAGCGGGGGGGAAGGGTGGGAGCAGTTCTTC	CASSRPSGGEGWEQFF
TRBV5-1	.	.	TRBJ2-3	TGCGCCAGCAGCTCAATCGGCACAGATACGCAGTATTTT	CASSSIGTDTQYF
TRBV29-1	.	.	TRBJ2-1	TGCAGCGTTGAACTCCGGGACAGGGGACTGCTAGCGGGGGGCGGGAATGAGCAGTTCTTC	CSVELRDRGLLAGGGNEQFF
TRBV7-2	once	TRBD1	TRBJ2-1	TGTGCCAGCAGCGCGGACAGGGCATCCTACAATGAGCAGTTCTTC	CASSADRASYNEQFF
TRBV4-1	few	.	TRBJ1-3	TGCGCCAGCAGCCAAGACCCGGCGTCTGGAAACACCATATATTTT	CASSQDPASGNTIYF
TRBV18	once	.	TRBJ2-1	TGTGCCAGCTCACCTCTGGGCGGGGCAACGTTCTTC	CASSPLGGATFF
TRBV7-8	.	TRBD1	TRBJ1-5	TGTGCCAGCAGCTTGAGGGGACAGGGGGTAGTCAATCAGCCCCAGCATTTT	CASSLRGQGVVNQPQHF
TRBV7-3	few	TRBD1	TRBJ1-2	TGTGCCAGCAGCTTAACGACAGGGCGCGGCTACACCTTC	CASSLTTGRGYTF
TRBV6-5	.	TRBD1	TRBJ1-2	TGTGCCATCTATTCCGGGACAGGGGGTTCCTATGGCTACACCTTC	CAIYSGTGGSYGYTF
TRBV7-2	.	TRBD2	TRBJ2-5	TGTGCCAGCAGCCCCAGCGGGGGGCAGACCCAGTACTTC	CASSPSGGQTQYF
TRBV9	.	.	TRBJ1-2	TGTGCCAGCACCTCAGGGAGCGGCTACACCTTC	CASTSGSGYTF
TRBV7-9	.	.	TRBJ1-2	TGTGCCAGCAGCTTAGTTGGAGAACCCTATGGCTACACCTTC	CASSLVGEPYGYTF
TRBV6-5	.	.	TRBJ1-5	TGTGCCAGCAGTTCTCAGGGGAGCCAGCATTTT	CASSSQGSQHF
TRBV30	.	.	TRBJ2-3	TGTGCCTGGGCCAAGGTGTCAGATACGCAGTATTTT	CAWAKVSDTQYF
TRBV4-1	.	.	TRBJ1-4	TGCGCCAGCAGCCCATCTCACGGGGGAACTAATGAAAAACTGTTTTTT	CASSPSHGGTNEKLFF
TRBV15	.	TRBD1	TRBJ2-5	TGTGCCACCAGCAGGGACAGGGGACATGAGGCCCAGTACTTC	CATSRDRGHEAQYF
TRBV4-3	.	.	TRBJ2-2	TGCGCCAGCAGCCAAGAGAACGGGGGGCGGCCGAACACCGGGGAGCTGTTTTTT	CASSQENGGRPNTGELFF
TRBV5-1	.	.	TRBJ2-5	TGCGCCAGCAGCCCACGCACCGGGACACCGCAAGAGACCCAGTACTTC	CASSPRTGTPQETQYF
TRBV14	few	.	TRBJ2-1	TGTGCCAGCAGCCAGGGACTCTGGGGTGAGCAGTTCTTC	CASSQGLWGEQFF
TRBV5-4	.	TRBD1	TRBJ2-5	TGTGCCAGCAGACTGACAGGGAGTGGACGAGGGACCCAGTACTTC	CASRLTGSGRGTQYF
TRBV7-2	.	TRBD1	TRBJ1-2	TGTGCCAGCAGCTTAATCACAGGGGGCTTCTATGGCTACACCTTC	CASSLITGGFYGYTF
TRBV29-1	.	.	TRBJ2-2	TGCAGCGCAGGACAGCTAAAGGCCGGGGAGCTGTTTTTT	CSAGQLKAGELFF
TRBV18	.	.	TRBJ1-2	TGTGCCAGCTCCGGCGGGGGCTATGGCTACACCTTC	CASSGGGYGYTF
TRBV11-3	.	.	TRBJ1-3	TGTGCCAGCAGCCCAGGACAAGGGAACACCATATATTTT	CASSPGQGNTIYF
TRBV4-2	.	TRBD2	TRBJ2-7	TGTGCCAGCAGCCGAGGACTAGCCGGAACCTACGAGCAGTACTTC	CASSRGLAGTYEQYF
TRBV4-1	.	TRBD1	TRBJ2-5	TGCGCCAGCAGCCAATGGGTGACAGGGGAAGAGACCCAGTACTTC	CASSQWVTGEETQYF
TRBV11-2	.	.	TRBJ2-5	TGTGCCAGCAGCTCTTGGGAGACCCAGTACTTC	CASSSWETQYF
TRBV30	few	.	TRBJ1-2	TGTGCCTGGAGTACAATGAACGGGAACTATGGCTACACCTTC	CAWSTMNGNYGYTF
TRBV7-2	.	.	TRBJ1-6	TGTGCCAGCAGCTTAGTATCTGGACAATCCAATTCACCCCTCCACTTT	CASSLVSGQSNSPLHF
TRBV11-2	.	.	TRBJ1-2	TGTGCCAGCAGCTTAGGGGGTGGGACTCCAAACTATGGCTACACCTTC	CASSLGGGTPNYGYTF